What follows are 29 T cell receptor beta chains derived from one specimen sequenced in a study of CD8+ T cells in alopecia areata. Once RNA had been extracted, it was reverse transcribed into cDNA to act as the sequencing template. This table comes from immunoSEQ multiplex PCR, and its TCRdb copy is limited to in-frame clones, with some not included. The sample consists of 130,000 to 150,000 clones, roughly 82% of them appearing once. Treatment indicated: oral pan-JAK inhibitor, 5-10 mg twice daily. The sample in question was CD8+ T cells sorted from blood, obtained at week 4, from a patient treated with tofacitinib. These receptors all come from a human donor with alopecia areata.

The chain combines TRBV7-9 with TRBJ2-5; no reliable D call. The DNA end is more similar to TRBJ2-7, so the J call may be wrong. The CDR3 totals 11 residues. The germline V gene has CDR1 SEHNR and CDR2 FQNEAQ (reference sequence). The CDR3 region has the DNA TGTGCCAGCAGTCCCAACCACGAGCAGTACTTC. It codes for CASSPNHEQYF.

The rearrangement uses TRBV29-1 and TRBJ2-3, with D possibly matching TRBD1 (5 bases). Germline CDR1 SQVTM, CDR2 ANQGSEA. The V gene lost 7 bases and the J gene lost 0 bases, with 17 bases spanning the gap. The CDR3 has 15 amino acids. This CDR3 reads CSGVGAQGSTDTQYF. The CDR3 DNA is TGCAGCGGAGTTGGGGCCCAGGGAAGCACAGATACGCAGTATTTT.

The rearrangement uses TRBV30 and TRBJ1-4; D is uncertain. The CDR3 spans 14 residues. The germline gives CDR1 GTSNPN, CDR2 SVGIG (reference sequence). The V gene lost 2 bases and the J gene lost 3 bases, with 10 bases spanning the gap. Here the CDR3 reads CAWSIGFSNEKLFF. The CDR3 DNA sequence: TGTGCCTGGAGTATAGGATTCTCTAATGAAAAACTGTTTTTT.

A few counts support this clone. V gene TRBV27 combines with J gene TRBJ1-1, with 9 bases matching TRBD1. V dropped 5 bases and J dropped 4; count of bases not matched to a gene: 11. The CDR3 contains 16 residues. Germline-derived CDR1 and CDR2 are MNHEY and SMNVEV (reference sequence). Written as DNA, the CDR3 is TGTGCCAGCAGTCCCCTCCCCGGACAGGGGAGCACTGAAGCTTTCTTT. Amino acid sequence: CASSPLPGQGSTEAFF.

J is TRBJ2-7 and V is TRBV23-1, with 10 bases that match TRBD1. TRBV23-1 carries the ORF label, with uncertain function. The CDR3 is 15 amino acids. V trimming: 6 bases; J trimming: 1 base; junction bases outside the gene matches: 6. CDR3: CASRDRGKCSYEQYF. The CDR3 DNA follows: TGCGCCAGCAGGGACAGGGGGAAATGTTCCTACGAGCAGTACTTC.

This clone was picked up a small number of times. CDR3 sequence reads: CASSLGVGETQYF. In DNA form, the CDR3 reads TGTGCCAGCAGCTTAGGGGTGGGAGAGACCCAGTACTTC. The chain joins TRBV7-2 to TRBJ2-5; D gene ambiguous. In germline, CDR1 is SGHTA, CDR2 FQGNSA. The CDR3 spans 13 residues. Trimming removed 1 base from V and 4 bases from J, with 7 bases in between.

This clone was seen more than once but under ten times. The chain joins TRBV5-1 to TRBJ1-4, with TRBD1 matching over 7 bases. The CDR3 is 15 residues long. V was pared by 3 bases and J by 5 bases, with 7 bases of the junction left unmatched. Germline CDR1 is SGHRS and CDR2 is YFSETQ. The CDR3 loop reads CASSSFGQANEKLFF. CDR3 nucleotide sequence: TGCGCCAGCAGCTCGTTCGGACAGGCGAATGAAAAACTGTTTTTT.

V and J are TRBV14 and TRBJ1-2, with 10 bases lining up with TRBD1. The junction had 8 bases not matched to a gene; V was cut back by 2 bases and J by 8 bases. The CDR3 extends over 15 amino acids. Germline CDR1 and CDR2: SGHDN and FVKESK. CDR3 nucleotide sequence: TGTGCCAGCAGCCAATTCGGGACAGGGGATTTCGGCTACACCTTC. As protein: CASSQFGTGDFGYTF.

The genes are TRBV7-9 and TRBJ2-2, with 8 bases matching TRBD1. The CDR3 covers 15 residues. The trim removed 6 bases at V and 5 bases at J, leaving 8 bases unmatched. From germline, CDR1 is SEHNR and CDR2 FQNEAQ (reference sequence). CDR3 in DNA: TGTGCCAGCAGTCCCGACAGGGGAAAAACCGGGGAGCTGTTTTTT. Translating it yields CASSPDRGKTGELFF. Variable domain in full (rest from reference TRBV7-9 and TRBJ2-2): DTGVSQNPRHKITKRGQNVTFRCDPISEHNRLYWYRQTLGQGPEFLTYFQNEAQLEKSRLLSDRFSAERPKGSFSTLEIQRTEQGDSAMYLCASSPDRGKTGELFFGEGSRLTVL.

The V gene is TRBV7-9, the J gene TRBJ2-7; 9 bases match TRBD1. After removal of 5 bases from V and 6 bases from J, the junction contained 11 bases not matched to a gene. CDR3 length: 15 residues. Germline-derived CDR1 and CDR2 are SEHNR and FQNEAQ (reference sequence). The CDR3 reads CASSPTGTGLSEQYF. The CDR3 nucleotides are TGTGCCAGCAGCCCAACCGGGACAGGGTTAAGCGAGCAGTACTTC.

CDR3 bases: TGTGCCAGCAGCTTAGAAGGGGTTTTGGACACCATATATTTT. This gives the protein CASSLEGVLDTIYF. This rearrangement joins TRBV7-2 to TRBJ1-3, with a tentative D call TRBD1 (5 bases). Trimming pared 1 base from V and 8 bases from J, leaving 12 bases between. The CDR3 length is 14 residues. Germline-derived CDR1 and CDR2 are SGHTA and FQGNSA.

The V gene is TRBV7-9, the J gene TRBJ1-1, with D perhaps TRBD1 (6 bases). CDR3 length equals 16 residues. The ends were cut back, 7 bases at V and 3 bases at J, with 21 bases in the middle. CDR1 and CDR2 (germline): SEHNR, FQNEAQ (reference sequence). CDR3: CASTIERGREDTEAFF. DNA for the CDR3: TGTGCCAGCACCATCGAAAGGGGGAGGGAAGACACTGAAGCTTTCTTT. Combining the CDR3 with reference TRBV7-9 and TRBJ1-1 gives the whole variable domain DTGVSQNPRHKITKRGQNVTFRCDPISEHNRLYWYRQTLGQGPEFLTYFQNEAQLEKSRLLSDRFSAERPKGSFSTLEIQRTEQGDSAMYLCASTIERGREDTEAFFGQGTRLTVV.

V and J are TRBV5-1 and TRBJ1-3; D unresolved. This CDR3 comprises 15 residues. Trimming pared 0 bases from V and 0 bases from J, leaving 7 bases between. CDR1 SGHRS and CDR2 YFSETQ come from the germline V gene. The CDR3 DNA follows: TGCGCCAGCAGCTTGGGATCCGCCTCTGGAAACACCATATATTTT. Amino acid sequence: CASSLGSASGNTIYF.

This clone was detected only once. V gene TRBV10-3 combines with J gene TRBJ1-2, with D perhaps matching TRBD1 (5 bases). The CDR3 extends over 15 amino acids. Germline V gene sequence: CDR1 ENHRY, CDR2 SYGVKD. With 0 bases removed from V and 2 bases from J, the gap between germline ends came to 10 bases. The CDR3 sequence: CAISESAGTNYGYTF. CDR3 DNA: TGTGCCATCAGTGAGTCGGCGGGGACGAACTATGGCTACACCTTC.

V gene TRBV30 combines with J gene TRBJ2-7; possible D gene TRBD2, 6 bases. Germline V lookup: CDR1 GTSNPN, CDR2 SVGIG (reference sequence). Between the trimmed V and J ends, which lost 0 bases and 2 bases, there was a span of 14 bases. The CDR3 is 15 residues long. The CDR3 loop is CAWSVNYGGTYEQYF. CDR3 bases: TGTGCCTGGAGTGTGAATTACGGGGGAACCTACGAGCAGTACTTC.

In DNA, the CDR3 is TGTGCCAGCAGCCCGAATTGGAGCAATGAGCAGTTCTTC. Its translation is CASSPNWSNEQFF. The rearrangement links TRBV5-6 to TRBJ2-1; D uncertain. This CDR3 contains 13 residues. Germline CDR1 reads SGHDT; CDR2 reads YYEEEE. V was trimmed by 4 bases and J by 6 bases, leaving 11 bases between them.

CDR3 region: CASSSRDSENTGELFF. CDR3 DNA sequence: TGTGCCAGCTCATCTAGGGACAGTGAGAACACCGGGGAGCTGTTTTTT. This sequence joins TRBV18 and TRBJ2-2, with TRBD1 matching 7 bases. V shed 5 bases and J 1 base; nucleotides not matched to a gene: 7. Germline V CDR1 and CDR2: KGHSH, LQKENI. This CDR3 has 16 residues.

This chain connects TRBV9 to TRBJ1-1; D is unresolved. The germline gives CDR1 SGDLS, CDR2 YYNGEE. This CDR3 comprises 12 residues. The V end lost 3 bases, the J end lost 8 bases, and 11 bases lay between the germline ends. This CDR3 is CASSDNSGEAFF. The CDR3 DNA is TGTGCCAGCAGCGATAACAGTGGCGAAGCTTTCTTT.

J is TRBJ2-7 and V is TRBV30; 14 bases align to TRBD2. V gave up 2 bases and J gave up 5 bases; unmatched junction bases: 5. CDR1 GTSNPN and CDR2 SVGIG come from the germline V gene (reference sequence). CDR3 length: 15 amino acids. The CDR3 region has the DNA TGTGCCTGGAGTCTTGGGACTAGCGGGGGAAACGAGCAGTACTTC. It is translated as CAWSLGTSGGNEQYF.

The chain has TRBV4-1 and TRBJ2-7, with no clear D. Germline-derived CDR1 and CDR2 are MGHRA and YSYEKL. V dropped 1 base and J dropped 2 bases, with 6 bases sitting between them. The CDR3 consists of 13 residues. The CDR3 DNA sequence: TGCGCCAGCAGCCAAGCCGGCACCTACGAGCAGTACTTC. The encoded protein is CASSQAGTYEQYF.

The V and J genes are TRBV10-2 and TRBJ2-3; no definite D call. The germline V gene has CDR1 WSHSY and CDR2 SAAADI. Trimming stripped 4 bases from V and 4 bases from J, with 3 bases between. The CDR3 totals 11 residues. The CDR3 reads CASSAADTQYF. CDR3 in DNA: TGCGCCAGCAGTGCTGCAGATACGCAGTATTTT.

The genes are TRBV29-1 and TRBJ2-5; 7 bases map to TRBD2. Germline lookup yields CDR1 SQVTM and CDR2 ANQGSEA. The CDR3 runs to 15 residues. The trim removed 5 bases at V and 5 bases at J, leaving 14 bases unmatched. The CDR3 DNA sequence: TGCAGCGTTAGCGCCTATGAGCGGGGTCAGGAGACCCAGTACTTC. Translated, it gives CSVSAYERGQETQYF.

V usage is TRBV5-1 and J usage is TRBJ1-3, with no clear D. Germline CDR1 SGHRS, CDR2 YFSETQ. With 4 bases removed from V and 0 bases from J, the gap between germline ends came to 11 bases. This CDR3 is 15 amino acids long. The CDR3 DNA sequence: TGCGCCAGCAGCCCGCCCCCGGGCTCTGGAAACACCATATATTTT. The encoded protein is CASSPPPGSGNTIYF.

V is TRBV5-8 and J is TRBJ2-5, with D unclear. Germline V CDR1 and CDR2: SGHTS, YDEGEE. The CDR3 runs to 13 residues. Trimming took 2 bases from V and 2 from J, leaving 7 bases between them. CDR3 sequence (DNA): TGTGCCAGCAGCTTTGGCACGCAAGAGACCCAGTACTTC. Protein sequence: CASSFGTQETQYF.

The chain joins TRBV7-9 to TRBJ2-5; D may be TRBD1 (6 bases). Matching the DNA end better, TRBJ2-7 makes the J call doubtful. Germline loops: CDR1 SEHNR, CDR2 FQNEAQ (reference sequence). The CDR3 is 14 amino acids. Here the CDR3 DNA reads TGTGCCAGCAGCCCGACAGGTCGAGCGGACGAGCAGTACTTC. Protein sequence: CASSPTGRADEQYF.

The chain joins TRBV5-4 to TRBJ2-7; 7 bases line up with TRBD1. Trimming at V came to 4 bases and at J to 3 bases, leaving 13 bases not matched to a gene. The CDR3 runs 16 residues. Germline lookup yields CDR1 SGHNT and CDR2 YYREEE (reference sequence). DNA for the CDR3: TGTGCCAGCAGCCCCCGGGCTACAGGGGCCGGCTACGAGCAGTACTTC. It translates to CASSPRATGAGYEQYF.

This clone came up a few times. The gene calls are TRBV29-1 and TRBJ2-1; D uncertain. The CDR3 sequence is 13 residues long. V lost 8 bases to trimming and J lost 0 bases, with 11 bases between them. CDR1 and CDR2 from the germline V gene are SQVTM and ANQGSEA. DNA for the CDR3: TGCAGCCTCCTACTATCCTCCTACAATGAGCAGTTCTTC. As protein: CSLLLSSYNEQFF.

The chain's CDR3 is CASSQGTGQAPYEQYF. The CDR3 DNA reads as TGTGCCAGCAGCCAAGGAACGGGACAGGCCCCCTACGAGCAGTACTTC. The rearrangement links TRBV4-2 to TRBJ2-7, with 8 bases that match TRBD1. This CDR3 has 16 residues. Germline V CDR1 and CDR2: LGHNA, YNFKEQ. The trim removed 1 base at V and 2 bases at J, leaving 7 bases unmatched.

The chain joins TRBV5-6 to TRBJ2-2; D is possibly TRBD2 (5 bases). This CDR3 is 14 amino acids long. The germline V gene encodes CDR1 SGHDT and CDR2 YYEEEE. V was cut by 2 bases and J by 1 base, with 6 bases left in between. CDR3 residues: CASSFGLNTGELFF. DNA of the CDR3: TGTGCCAGCAGCTTCGGACTGAACACCGGGGAGCTGTTTTTT.